The clone carrying this TCR beta chain was observed a few times. Its target is not known. Deletions cut 3 bases from V and 2 bases from J, with 8 bases between. Germline CDR1 is SNHLY and CDR2 is FYNNEI. CDR3 length: 15 residues. This specimen comes from a study of T cell repertoires in cytomegalovirus infection. Overall study context: The authors used CMV epitopes that were HLA-C-restricted (recently identified) and HLA-B-restricted (well studied). The study's findings and limits: Summed public TCR beta family frequency identified CMV carriers bearing the relevant HLA.

TCRdb used MiXCR to reprocess the reads, holding one entry per CDR3 protein. The sample holds fewer than 950,000 distinct CDR3 sequences, about 33% seen once. The chain employs TRBV2 and TRBJ1-6; D is perhaps TRBD1 (6 bases). The clonotype was recovered from a human donor in good health (CMV status not recorded). Some clones in this sample may be carry-over from other donors' samples. Sequences were derived from cultured CD8+ T cells from PBMCs, sampled from culture after CMV antigen stimulation. The CDR3 DNA reads TGTGCCAGCAGTGACACAGGGACCTATAATTCACCCCTCCACTTT. Translating it yields CASSDTGTYNSPLHF.